The 2 T cell receptor beta chains reported below all come from one sample, sequenced in a study of blood T cell repertoires in COVID-19. Assay used: immunoSEQ multiplex PCR; TCRdb lists only in-frame clones, some missing. The sample shows approximately 260,000 clones, 75% to 90% of them seen only once. Specimen: peripheral blood. The receptor source for this set is a human donor in a cohort sampled during active COVID-19.

The chain combines TRBV6-5 with TRBJ1-1; D is undetermined. The germline V gene has CDR1 MNHEY and CDR2 SVGAGI. The CDR3 spans 11 residues. Trimming removed 2 bases from V and 12 bases from J, with 10 bases in between. This CDR3 is CASSYGAGTFF. The DNA for the CDR3 is TGTGCCAGCAGTTACGGCGCCGGGACTTTCTTT.

The chain uses TRBV6-6 and TRBJ2-2; possible D gene TRBD2, 6 bases. CDR3 length: 15 residues. The V and J ends lost 7 bases and 2 bases respectively, with 14 bases between them. CDR1 and CDR2 from the germline V gene are MNHNY and SVGAGI (reference sequence). The CDR3 here is CASNKAGTNTGELFF. The CDR3 DNA follows: TGTGCCAGCAACAAAGCCGGGACTAACACCGGGGAGCTGTTTTTT.